The T cell receptor (beta chain) under discussion was sequenced for a study of cytomegalovirus exposure and HLA in healthy donors (dated by TCRdb to about 2017). About the full investigation: According to an earlier analysis of a few hundred of the donors, 150 million to 200 million T cells yielded roughly 100 million unique TCR beta sequences and more than 250 Gb of sequence data. An early release that covered about 600 HLA-typed donors contained around 330 gigabases of sequencing data and around 85 million unique TCR sequences. Of the approximately 400 genotyped donors, roughly 80% fell in the genetic ancestry cluster associated with self-reported Caucasian donors. The aim of the study was to test whether cataloging public T cell receptors could identify signatures of past pathogen exposure. Using immunosequencing, the study profiled T cell repertoires from 666 subjects and related those repertoires to cytomegalovirus serostatus. Besides the first cohort of 550 to 750 subjects, a separate validation cohort made up of 120 different subjects was used. High-throughput TCR immunosequencing, statistical association of individual TCRs with disease status, and machine learning were combined to predict cytomegalovirus infection status. In a later analysis, previously published TCR beta repertoires from 500 to 750 donors were re-analyzed and high-resolution HLA genotyping was added so that TCR occurrence patterns could be studied. Rather than using new phenotypic data, the later analysis identified candidate immune exposures from TCR beta sequences and from how often those sequences occurred across donors. An earlier analysis of roughly 600 of the donors used high-throughput TCR beta sequencing to judge whether each TCR beta V gene segment behaved as functional or pseudogenic. Donor age, sex, ethnicity and CMV serostatus were compiled together with the repertoire data. In a later genetic analysis, genome-wide SNP genotypes for about 65% of the roughly 700 donors were used, and that subset was treated as a discovery cohort. Every discovery cohort repertoire had been produced on one sequencing platform. Both class I and class II loci were covered by HLA typing, at four-digit resolution. Typing coverage differed by locus: A, B, C, DRB1 and DQB1 were typed in about 629-640 donors, DQA1 in about 500, DPA1 in 606, and DPB1 in 400 to 490. Several DR-DQ haplotypes were handled as single units for association and clustering because linkage in the cohort was strong. Among about 370 genotyped donors of the cohort, an average of around 250,000 unique TCR beta nucleotide sequences was sequenced per donor, of which 15% to 20% were non-productive.

The paper as a whole reports these results and caveats: Strong co-occurrence of HLA alleles, especially DR and DQ, made assigning TCR associations to individual alleles difficult. A later analysis found that most CMV-associated TCR beta chains appeared HLA-restricted, with HLA associations seemingly driven largely by CMV exposure. A further reported finding was that TCR beta sequences accurately predicted the HLA-A and HLA-B alleles for most subjects in the first cohort. In a later analysis, several top co-occurrence clusters were reported to appear linked to parvovirus B19, influenza, CMV and Epstein-Barr virus. Linkage disequilibrium might explain the correlated functional status among segregating V segments, but an unknown experimental factor could not be excluded. In a later genetic analysis, a missense DCLRE1C variant was associated with V-gene and J-gene trimming of TCR beta chains, and the association was replicated in an independent cohort. Some IMGT-functional V segments, including TRBV6-2 and TRBV6-3, could not be told apart with the 87-base-pair reads, so those segments were excluded. While some public TCRs were present in many individuals, most TCR sequences turned up only very rarely across donors. The authors suggested that the approach could potentially be generalized to other disease states and immunological phenotypes. In vitro tests confirmed that a few of the cytomegalovirus-associated TCR beta chains recognize cytomegalovirus antigens. In a later analysis, the rate of TCR association differed among HLA loci, with DRB1 alleles having the most associated TCRs and HLA-C alleles having the fewest. An earlier analysis of around 600 of the donors showed that most TCR beta V segments appeared in productive rearrangements either about 87% or about 30% of the time, which broadly matched IMGT annotations. Because counts were too low, about 18 rarely observed V segments, including chromosome 9 orphons, were excluded from the earlier analysis of 587 of the donors. A later analysis associated about 18,000 TCR beta sequences with specific HLA alleles at a false discovery rate of 0.05. The classifier was reported to diagnose cytomegalovirus status with high specificity and sensitivity in both the original and validation cohorts. The only immune exposure information available for the cohort was CMV serostatus. Roughly uniform sequencing depth across donors was assumed in presence/absence analyses, although this assumption may not hold. A later analysis found that HLA-associated TCR beta chains were more clonally expanded and had lower generation probabilities than equally common non-associated chains. Compared with the approximately 670-donor mean, donors in an Asian-associated ancestry cluster had fewer N-insertions in productive TCRs, according to a later genetic analysis. The sequencing pipeline was judged likely to have produced a cluster of highly shared sequence variants as a technical artifact. The study gave a list of roughly 150 TCR beta chains associated with cytomegalovirus. In this cohort, only TCR beta chains were sequenced, and detectable features were limited by the absence of alpha or paired-chain data. Because HLA typing was missing for some donors at each locus, association tests included only the typed subset.

The cohort consisted of 670 or so healthy bone marrow donors. At the time of sampling, all cohort members were nominally healthy, though unrecorded immune exposures were likely present. The donor was CMV seropositive and belonged to the group of a few hundred seropositive cohort members. A peripheral blood sample was provided by each donor, and peripheral blood mononuclear cells were used for TCR beta sequencing. Genomic DNA was extracted from the blood cell samples with the Qiagen DNeasy Blood Extraction Kit. CDR1 and CDR2 are drawn from the germline V gene: MDHEN, SYDVKM. V trim: 6 bases; J trim: 7 bases; unmatched bases: 6. The CDR3 starts with the cysteine, ends with the valine, and has 15 residues. Only the CDR3 DNA stays, 45 bases, in frame from base 1. The method was the immunoSEQ multiplex PCR assay. A mixture of 60 forward primers for TCR Vbeta segments and 13 reverse primers for TCR Jbeta segments was used in the multiplex PCR. Amplification of the CDR3 region of rearranged TCR beta genes was performed with a multiplex PCR assay on genomic DNA. On the Illumina HiSeq System, the amplified TCR beta libraries were sequenced as 87-base-pair reads. As for the original processing: A later analysis counted approximately 74 million unique TCR beta chains across the 640 or so repertoires, and some 11 million of these chains were shared by at least two donors. To remove PCR and sequencing errors, raw reads were error-corrected and collapsed into unique sequences using a nearest-neighbor algorithm that merged closely related sequences. Alignment of CDR3 sequences to IMGT reference sequences was used to assign V, D and J gene segments. Each retained sequence needed at least a six-nucleotide match to both a V gene segment and a J gene segment. Rearrangements were called productive when the CDR3 lacked stop codons and stayed in frame with V and J; all others were non-productive. Following IMGT convention, CDR3 was defined as the stretch from the second conserved V-encoded cysteine to the conserved J-encoded phenylalanine. The earlier analysis of about 610 of the donors excluded any sequence lacking an unambiguous match to a single V gene segment. An earlier analysis of 587 of the donors classified V segments as functional when productive rearrangements were above 56.7% and as segregating when the standard deviation between donors was above 5%. To diagnose cytomegalovirus status from the catalog of TCR beta chain sequences, a statistical classification framework was built. In a later analysis, V and J genes were assigned by comparing TCR nucleotide sequences against IMGT/GENE-DB human TR gene sequences. In a later analysis, CDR3 sequences and most-parsimonious VDJ recombination scenarios were assigned using the TCRdist pipeline. In a later analysis, every TCR beta chain was defined by the combination of its CDR3 amino acid sequence and its V-gene family, and reads without a unique V-gene family were dropped. To address suspected cross-contamination and a sequencing artifact, a later analysis removed 550 to 750 highly shared, low-generation-probability nucleotide sequences. A later analysis calculated a clonal expansion index for each public chain from normalized within-repertoire ranks of inferred template counts. A later analysis computed generation probabilities with a VDJ recombination model fitted to out-of-frame rearrangements, and checked the results against IGoR. A later analysis scored TCR-TCR, TCR-HLA and TCR-CMV co-occurrence with hypergeometric tests, applying a repertoire-size bias correction to TCR pairs. To estimate false discovery rates, a later analysis permuted the HLA or CMV assignments 20 times. In a later analysis, co-occurring TCRs were grouped using DBSCAN, and TCRdist sequence similarity was added for clustering within HLA-allele-positive subsets. Co-occurrence clustering excluded repertoires with fewer than 30,000 or more than 120,000 public chains, plus five with anomalous nucleotide sharing. TCRdb retrieved this table from immuneACCESS and kept in-frame rearrangements only. Not all clones are present; in checked studies, unresolved V genes account for under half, and no reason is known for the remainder. V and J calls and clone size are those listed in that table; D and trimming were worked out from the DNA. The sample records under 150,000 clones, 60% to 80% of which are singletons. The top ten constitute 8% to 10% of the sample.

This clone was picked up a small number of times. This receptor's antigen is unknown. Per-base qualities were not stored, and no clone one base away is much larger. The clonotype comes from a man aged 18 to 30 in good health and CMV-seropositive. The chain uses TRBV28 and TRBJ2-7; TRBD2 lines up with 16 middle nucleotides. The source material was PBMCs. This receptor carries the CDR3 CASSSGTSGGGEQYV. The DNA reads TGTGCCAGCAGCTCAGGGACTAGCGGGGGGGGAGAGCAGTACGTC.